Listed here are 18 T cell receptor beta chains from one sample, sequenced in a study of blood T cell repertoires in COVID-19. The repertoire was sequenced with immunoSEQ multiplex PCR; TCRdb's copy has only in-frame clones and lacks some. Found here are about 290,000 clones, 85% to 90% of them singletons; the top ten hold around 10%. Sequencing was done on a sample of peripheral blood. The receptors here all came from a woman aged 30 to 39 with COVID-19, enrolled during active disease.

This clone was counted a single time. The V and J genes are TRBV7-2 and TRBJ2-1; the D gene is possibly TRBD2 (7 bases). Germline assignment: CDR1 SGHTA and CDR2 FQGNSA. This CDR3 comprises 16 residues. V was pared by 0 bases and J by 10 bases, with 19 bases between. CDR3 in amino acids: CASSLAGRGPWAEQFF. The CDR3 region has the DNA TGTGCCAGCAGCTTAGCCGGGCGGGGGCCGTGGGCGGAGCAGTTCTTC.

This chain links TRBV19 with TRBJ1-4, with 7 bases that match TRBD1. CDR3 length: 14 amino acids. The V gene's germline CDR1 is LNHDA and CDR2 SQIVND (reference sequence). The V segment lost 4 bases and the J segment 8 bases; nucleotides outside the gene matches: 7. The CDR3 sequence is CASSTRQGGEKLFF. CDR3 nucleotides: TGTGCCAGTAGTACCCGACAGGGCGGAGAAAAACTGTTTTTT.

The rearrangement uses TRBV11-2 and TRBJ1-3; TRBD1 is a possible D gene (5 bases). Deletions cut 4 bases from V and 5 bases from J, with 15 bases between. Germline CDR1 SGHAT, CDR2 FQNNGV. The CDR3 contains 15 residues. CDR3 amino acids: CASSSGGGFRNTIYF. DNA for the CDR3: TGTGCCAGCAGCTCCGGCGGGGGATTTAGAAACACCATATATTTT.

The chain combines TRBV27 with TRBJ1-4, with D possibly being TRBD1 (5 bases). Germline loops: CDR1 MNHEY, CDR2 SMNVEV (reference sequence). The germline V and J ends were trimmed by 6 bases and 5 bases, with 13 bases remaining between them. This CDR3 is built from 14 residues. CDR3 sequence (DNA): TGTGCCAGCAGCCCGTGGGGGGTGAATGAAAAACTGTTTTTT. It translates to CASSPWGVNEKLFF.

The rearrangement uses TRBV24-1 and TRBJ1-5, with D unclear. Trimming stripped 6 bases from V and 2 bases from J, with 13 bases between. CDR1 and CDR2 (germline): KGHDR, SFDVKD. The CDR3 extends over 15 amino acids. The CDR3 sequence is CATSRSAEGNQPQHF. Here the CDR3 DNA reads TGTGCCACCAGTCGGAGTGCCGAGGGCAATCAGCCCCAGCATTTT.

V is TRBV7-9 and J is TRBJ1-6, with TRBD1 matching over 9 bases. CDR1 and CDR2 (germline): SEHNR, FQNEAQ (reference sequence). With 3 bases clipped from V and 10 bases from J, the junction kept 13 bases outside the gene matches. The CDR3 runs 17 residues. The CDR3 spells CASSFTEPGQGISPLHF. The CDR3 DNA follows: TGTGCCAGCAGCTTCACAGAACCGGGACAGGGAATCTCACCCCTCCACTTT.

This chain connects TRBV19 to TRBJ2-1; D uncertain. This CDR3 comprises 15 residues. Per the germline V gene, CDR1 is LNHDA and CDR2 is SQIVND (reference sequence). Trimming cost V 3 bases and J 0 bases, with 9 bases left between them. This CDR3 is CASSMTLSSYNEQFF. The CDR3 nucleotides read TGTGCCAGTAGTATGACTCTGAGCTCCTACAATGAGCAGTTCTTC.

The chain recombines TRBV27 with TRBJ2-7, with a tentative D call TRBD1 (5 bases). CDR1 and CDR2 from the germline V gene are MNHEY and SMNVEV (reference sequence). The CDR3 loop spans 13 amino acids. Trimming shortened V by 0 bases and J by 5 bases, and 8 bases separated the two germline ends. The CDR3 loop is CASSLSAGHEQYF. CDR3 sequence (DNA): TGTGCCAGCAGTTTATCGGCAGGGCACGAGCAGTACTTC.

The chain couples TRBV5-6 to TRBJ2-5; 12 positions agree with TRBD2. V lost 4 bases to trimming and J lost 1 base; unmatched junction nucleotides: 14. CDR1 is SGHDT, CDR2 YYEEEE, per germline. The CDR3 consists of 19 residues. The CDR3 spells CASSPLFRTSGDPQETQYF. DNA for the CDR3: TGTGCCAGCAGCCCCCTATTTAGGACTAGCGGGGATCCCCAAGAGACCCAGTACTTC.

This clone appeared a single time. The gene calls are TRBV4-1 and TRBJ1-6, with no clear D. Trimming took 0 bases from V and 14 from J, leaving 14 bases between them. The CDR3 has 14 residues. Germline CDR1 and CDR2: MGHRA and YSYEKL. In DNA, the CDR3 is TGCGCCAGCAGCCAAGATTTGGGCGAAGTGGCCCTCCACTTT. Residues: CASSQDLGEVALHF.

The CDR3 sequence is CASSREREVYSPLHF. Here the CDR3 DNA reads TGTGCCAGCAGTCGGGAGAGGGAGGTATATTCACCCCTCCACTTT. The rearrangement links TRBV6-2 or TRBV6-3 to TRBJ1-6; no clear D. Germline lookup yields CDR1 MNHEY and CDR2 SVGEGT. V was cut by 5 bases and J by 8 bases, with 16 bases left in between. The CDR3 runs 15 residues.

This sequence joins TRBV2 and TRBJ2-2, with D maybe TRBD2 (5 bases). Trimming took off 6 bases at V and 6 bases at J, with 8 bases between the two ends. The germline CDR1 and CDR2 sequences are SNHLY and FYNNEI. The CDR3 runs 12 residues. CDR3 coding DNA: TGTGCCAGCAGGAAGGAGGCCGGGGAGCTGTTTTTT. Translating it yields CASRKEAGELFF.

The genes are TRBV5-1 and TRBJ2-1, with a possible D match to TRBD2 (6 bases). This CDR3 is built from 15 residues. Trimming shortened V by 0 bases and J by 2 bases, and 9 bases separated the two germline ends. Germline V gene lookup returns CDR1 SGHRS and CDR2 YFSETQ. The CDR3 region is CASSLDGGTYNEQFF. CDR3 sequence (DNA): TGCGCCAGCAGCTTGGACGGGGGTACCTACAATGAGCAGTTCTTC.

This clone was counted once. This rearrangement joins TRBV5-6 to TRBJ2-2, with TRBD1 matching 8 bases. V trimming: 5 bases; J trimming: 5 bases; junction bases outside the gene matches: 5. Per the germline V gene, CDR1 is SGHDT and CDR2 is YYEEEE. This CDR3 has 14 amino acids. Here the CDR3 reads CASRRTGKTGELFF. The CDR3 region has the DNA TGTGCCAGCAGACGGACAGGGAAAACCGGGGAGCTGTTTTTT. The entire variable domain, with the rest obtained from reference TRBV5-6 and TRBJ2-2, is as follows: DAGVTQSPTHLIKTRGQQVTLRCSPKSGHDTVSWYQQALGQGPQFIFQYYEEEERQRGNFPDRFSGHQFPNYSSELNVNALLLGDSALYLCASRRTGKTGELFFGEGSRLTVL.

The chain couples TRBV5-1 to TRBJ2-1; the D gene is possibly TRBD2 (5 bases). The ends were cut back, 1 base at V and 10 bases at J, with 18 bases in the middle. Per germline, CDR1 SGHRS and CDR2 YFSETQ. The CDR3 runs 15 residues. In DNA form, the CDR3 reads TGCGCCAGCAGCTTGTACTTCGGGCGGGTGGCGGAGCAGTTCTTC. Translating it yields CASSLYFGRVAEQFF.

This chain connects TRBV7-9 to TRBJ2-5; 9 positions match TRBD1. From germline, CDR1 is SEHNR and CDR2 FQNEAQ (reference sequence). The CDR3 runs 15 residues. The J segment lost 4 bases and the V segment lost 6 bases, leaving 9 bases of the junction unmatched. The CDR3 spells CASSRTGGSAETQYF. In DNA, the CDR3 is TGTGCCAGCAGTCGAACAGGGGGCTCGGCAGAGACCCAGTACTTC.

This chain joins TRBV5-4 and TRBJ2-5, with no clear D. The CDR3 runs 17 residues. V was clipped by 0 bases and J by 0 bases, with 15 bases between them. In germline, CDR1 is SGHNT, CDR2 YYREEE (reference sequence). The CDR3 nucleotides read TGTGCCAGCAGCTTGGTGTTTGGGCAAACGTACCAAGAGACCCAGTACTTC. Protein product: CASSLVFGQTYQETQYF.

The V and J genes are TRBV19 and TRBJ1-6; D unresolved. Germline lookup yields CDR1 LNHDA and CDR2 SQIVND (reference sequence). CDR3 length: 15 residues. Between the trimmed V and J ends, which lost 6 bases and 8 bases, there was a span of 17 bases. The CDR3 DNA reads TGTGCCAGTAGCAAAGGACTCCTGAGGGATTCACCCCTCCACTTT. This gives the protein CASSKGLLRDSPLHF.